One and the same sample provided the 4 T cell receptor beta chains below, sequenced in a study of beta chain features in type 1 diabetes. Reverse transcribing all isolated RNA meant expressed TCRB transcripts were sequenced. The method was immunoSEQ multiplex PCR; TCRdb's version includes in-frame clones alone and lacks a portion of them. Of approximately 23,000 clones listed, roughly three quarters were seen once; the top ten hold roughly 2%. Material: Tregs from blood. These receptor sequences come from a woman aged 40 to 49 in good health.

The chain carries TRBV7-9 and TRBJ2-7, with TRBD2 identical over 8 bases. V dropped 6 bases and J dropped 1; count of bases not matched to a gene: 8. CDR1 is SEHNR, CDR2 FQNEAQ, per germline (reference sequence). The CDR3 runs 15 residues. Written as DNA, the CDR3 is TGTGCCAGCAGTCTAGTGGGACTAGAGTCCTACGAGCAGTACTTC. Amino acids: CASSLVGLESYEQYF.

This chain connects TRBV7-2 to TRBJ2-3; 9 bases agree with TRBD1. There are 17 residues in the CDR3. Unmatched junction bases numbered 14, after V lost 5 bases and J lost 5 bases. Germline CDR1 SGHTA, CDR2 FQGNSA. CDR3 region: CASSRKTQGAGRDTQYF. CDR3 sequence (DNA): TGTGCCAGCAGCCGTAAGACACAGGGGGCGGGTCGAGATACGCAGTATTTT. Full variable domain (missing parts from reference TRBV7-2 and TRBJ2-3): GAGVSQSPSNKVTEKGKDVELRCDPISGHTALYWYRQSLGQGLEFLIYFQGNSAPDKSGLPSDRFSAERTGGSVSTLTIQRTQQEDSAVYLCASSRKTQGAGRDTQYFGPGTRLTVL.

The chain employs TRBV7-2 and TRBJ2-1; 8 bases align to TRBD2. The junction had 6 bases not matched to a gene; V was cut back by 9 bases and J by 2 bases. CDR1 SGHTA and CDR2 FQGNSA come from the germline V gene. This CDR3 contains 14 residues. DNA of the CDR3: TGTGCCAGTGGGCTAGCGGGCACCTACAATGAGCAGTTCTTC. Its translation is CASGLAGTYNEQFF.

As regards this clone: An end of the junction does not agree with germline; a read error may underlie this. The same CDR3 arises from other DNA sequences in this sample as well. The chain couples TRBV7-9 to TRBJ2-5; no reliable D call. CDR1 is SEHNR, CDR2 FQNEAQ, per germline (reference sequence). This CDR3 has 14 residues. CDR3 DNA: TGTGCCAGTACAATTGCAAGTATGCAAGAGACTCAGTACTTC. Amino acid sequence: CASTIASMQETQYF.